This entry is about one TCR beta chain. Its matching antigen is unknown. Assay: immunoSEQ multiplex PCR; the TCRdb copy retains only in-frame clones and omits some. Here the sample spans 25,000 to 30,000 clones, roughly 80% being singletons. The source of the sample is a study of PD-1 blockade in classical Hodgkin lymphoma. Turning to the study itself: Intravenous nivolumab at 3 mg/kg was given to patients every 2 weeks.

All the patients suffered relapse after autologous stem cell transplantation, and brentuximab vedotin exposure differed. Purified CD4+ T cells were obtained from thawed PBMCs through magnetic negative selection. The study's findings and limits: Newly diagnosed patients were reported to exhibit reduced baseline TCR diversity relative to healthy donors.

The TCR was taken from a human donor with classical Hodgkin lymphoma. Specimen: CD4+ T cells from blood, collected at baseline.

The CDR3 nucleotides read TGTGCCAGCAGCCCACGGGGCTACGAGCAGTACTTC. The encoded protein is CASSPRGYEQYF. V usage is TRBV5-8 and J usage is TRBJ2-7, with D possibly being TRBD2 (5 bases). Germline assignment: CDR1 SGHTS and CDR2 YDEGEE. This CDR3 spans 12 amino acids. V was shortened by 4 bases and J by 3 bases, with 8 bases between the two germline ends.